The source of this T cell receptor beta chain is a study of blood T cell repertoires in COVID-19. The CDR3 contains 17 residues. Germline V lookup: CDR1 MGHRA, CDR2 YSYEKL. V was clipped by 0 bases and J by 6 bases, with 18 bases between them. Worth noting for this clone: The sample contains more than one DNA sequence encoding this CDR3.

In the authors' workflow: Amplification from reference gene primers served as the basis for estimated nucleated cell counts. TCRdb keeps only in-frame clones here, not all; method: immunoSEQ multiplex PCR. V, J and clone size are taken as reported in that table, and D and trimming were inferred from the DNA itself. The sample shows some 30,000 clones, 84% of them seen only once. The source is a man older than 75 with active COVID-19. V is TRBV4-1 and J is TRBJ1-5, with D unresolved. Sequencing input: peripheral blood. This CDR3 reads CASSQDGGPDPAQPQHF. The CDR3 DNA reads TGCGCCAGCAGCCAAGATGGAGGGCCTGATCCCGCTCAGCCCCAGCATTTT.